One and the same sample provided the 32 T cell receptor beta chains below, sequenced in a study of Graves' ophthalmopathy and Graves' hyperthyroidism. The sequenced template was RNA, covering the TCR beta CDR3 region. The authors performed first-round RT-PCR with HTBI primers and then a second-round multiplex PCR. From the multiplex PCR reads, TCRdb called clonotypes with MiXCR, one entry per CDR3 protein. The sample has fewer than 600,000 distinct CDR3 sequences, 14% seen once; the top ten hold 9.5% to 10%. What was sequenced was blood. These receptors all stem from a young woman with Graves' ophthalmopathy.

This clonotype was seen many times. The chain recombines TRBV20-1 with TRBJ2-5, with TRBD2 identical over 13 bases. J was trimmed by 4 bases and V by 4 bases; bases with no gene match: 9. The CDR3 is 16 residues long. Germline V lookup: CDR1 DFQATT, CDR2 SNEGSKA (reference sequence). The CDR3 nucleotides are TGCAGTGCTACCAGGTCACTAGCGGGGGGGCTAGAGACCCAGTACTTC. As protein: CSATRSLAGGLETQYF.

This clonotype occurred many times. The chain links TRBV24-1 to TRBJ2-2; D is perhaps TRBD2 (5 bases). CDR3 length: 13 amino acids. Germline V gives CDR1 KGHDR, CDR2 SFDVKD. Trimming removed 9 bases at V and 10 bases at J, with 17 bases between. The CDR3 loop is CATRGEAQEELFF. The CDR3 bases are TGTGCCACCCGGGGTGAGGCGCAGGAGGAGCTGTTTTTT.

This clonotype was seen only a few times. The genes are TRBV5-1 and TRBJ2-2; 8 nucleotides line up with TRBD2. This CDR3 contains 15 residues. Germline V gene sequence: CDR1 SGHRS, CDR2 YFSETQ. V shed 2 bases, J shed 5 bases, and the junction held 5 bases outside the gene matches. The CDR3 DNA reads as TGCGCCAGCAGCTTCGCGGGAGGAAGGACCGGGGAGCTGTTTTTT. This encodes CASSFAGGRTGELFF.

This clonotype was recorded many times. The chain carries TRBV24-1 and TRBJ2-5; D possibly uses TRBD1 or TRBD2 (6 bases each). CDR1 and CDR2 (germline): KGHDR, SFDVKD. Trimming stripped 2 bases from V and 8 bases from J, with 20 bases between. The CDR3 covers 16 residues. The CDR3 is CATSDSRGDGTRTQYF. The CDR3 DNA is TGTGCCACCAGTGATTCGAGGGGGGACGGAACCCGAACCCAGTACTTC.

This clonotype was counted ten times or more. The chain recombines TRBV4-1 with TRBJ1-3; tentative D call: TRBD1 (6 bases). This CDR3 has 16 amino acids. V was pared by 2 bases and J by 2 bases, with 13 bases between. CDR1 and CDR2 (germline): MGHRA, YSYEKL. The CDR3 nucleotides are TGCGCCAGCAGCCAAAACAGGGTAGTAACTGGAAACACCATATATTTT. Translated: CASSQNRVVTGNTIYF.

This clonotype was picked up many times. The CDR3 region has the DNA TGTGCCAGCAGCTTCTGGGGAGCGGAGAACACCGGGGAGCTGTTTTTT. Protein sequence: CASSFWGAENTGELFF. The chain employs TRBV11-1 and TRBJ2-2; D might be TRBD2 (5 bases). This CDR3 region has 16 residues. V lost 3 bases and J lost 1, with 12 bases in between. Germline V gives CDR1 SGHAT, CDR2 FQDESV (reference sequence).

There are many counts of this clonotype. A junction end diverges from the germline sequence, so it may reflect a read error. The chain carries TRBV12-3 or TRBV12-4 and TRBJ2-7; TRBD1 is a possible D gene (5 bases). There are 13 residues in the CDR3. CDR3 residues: CASSLVPKRRQHF. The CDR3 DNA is TGTGCCAGCAGTTTGGTTCCCAAACGAAGACAGCACTTC.

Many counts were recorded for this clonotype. CDR3: CAWSTGANTGELFF. CDR3 nucleotide sequence: TGTGCCTGGAGTACAGGAGCGAACACCGGGGAGCTGTTTTTT. This chain uses TRBV30 with TRBJ2-2; tentatively, D is TRBD1 (5 bases). CDR1 and CDR2 from the germline V gene are GTSNPN and SVGIG (reference sequence). This CDR3 contains 14 residues. Trimming removed 2 bases at V and 0 bases at J, with 7 bases between.

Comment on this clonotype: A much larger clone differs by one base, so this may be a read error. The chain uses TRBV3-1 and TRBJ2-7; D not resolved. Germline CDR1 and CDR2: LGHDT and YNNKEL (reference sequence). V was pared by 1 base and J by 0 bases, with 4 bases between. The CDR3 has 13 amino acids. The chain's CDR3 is CASSQGHSYEQYF. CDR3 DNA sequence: TGTGCCAGCAGCCAAGGACACTCCTACGAGCAGTACTTC.

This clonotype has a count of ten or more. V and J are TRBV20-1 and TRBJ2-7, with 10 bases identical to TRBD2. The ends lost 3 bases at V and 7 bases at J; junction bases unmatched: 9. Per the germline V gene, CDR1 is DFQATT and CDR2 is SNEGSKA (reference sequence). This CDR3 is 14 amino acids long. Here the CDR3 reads CSASRAGGPLEQYF. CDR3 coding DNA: TGCAGTGCTAGTCGAGCGGGAGGGCCGCTTGAGCAGTACTTC.

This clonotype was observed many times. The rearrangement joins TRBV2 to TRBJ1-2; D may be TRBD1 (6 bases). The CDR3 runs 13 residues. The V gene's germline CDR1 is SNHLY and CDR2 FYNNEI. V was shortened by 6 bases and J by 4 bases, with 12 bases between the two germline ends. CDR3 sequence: CASSADRFYGYTF. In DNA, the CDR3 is TGTGCCAGCAGCGCGGACAGATTCTATGGCTACACCTTC. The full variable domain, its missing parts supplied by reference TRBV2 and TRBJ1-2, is EPEVTQTPSHQVTQMGQEVILRCVPISNHLYFYWYRQILGQKVEFLVSFYNNEISEKSEIFDDQFSVERPDGSNFTLKIRSTKLEDSAMYFCASSADRFYGYTFGSGTRLTVV.

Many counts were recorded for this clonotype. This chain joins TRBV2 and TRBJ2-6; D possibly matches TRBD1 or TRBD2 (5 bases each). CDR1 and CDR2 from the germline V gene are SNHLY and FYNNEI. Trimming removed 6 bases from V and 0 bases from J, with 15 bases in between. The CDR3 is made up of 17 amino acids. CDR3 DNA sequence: TGTGCCAGCAGCTGGGACGGCCGCCGCTCTGGGGCCAACGTCCTGACTTTC. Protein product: CASSWDGRRSGANVLTF.

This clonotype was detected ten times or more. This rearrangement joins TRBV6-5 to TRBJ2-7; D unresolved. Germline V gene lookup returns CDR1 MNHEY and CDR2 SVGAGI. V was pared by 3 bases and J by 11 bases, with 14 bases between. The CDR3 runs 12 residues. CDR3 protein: CASSYGSDREYF. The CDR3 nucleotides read TGTGCCAGCAGTTATGGAAGCGATCGGGAGTACTTC.

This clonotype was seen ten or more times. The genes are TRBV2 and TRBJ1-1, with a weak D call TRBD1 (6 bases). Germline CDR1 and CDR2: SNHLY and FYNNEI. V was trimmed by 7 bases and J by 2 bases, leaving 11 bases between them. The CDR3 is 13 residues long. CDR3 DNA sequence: TGTGCCAGCAACAGGGCCCAAAACACTGAAGCTTTCTTT. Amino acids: CASNRAQNTEAFF.

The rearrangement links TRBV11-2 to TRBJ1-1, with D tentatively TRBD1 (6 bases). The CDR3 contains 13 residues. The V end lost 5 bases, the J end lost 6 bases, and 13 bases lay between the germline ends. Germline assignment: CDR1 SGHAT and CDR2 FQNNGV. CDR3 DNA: TGTGCCAGCAGCCTCCTCGAGGGGGCTGAAGCTTTCTTT. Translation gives CASSLLEGAEAFF. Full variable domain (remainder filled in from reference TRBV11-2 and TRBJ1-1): EAGVAQSPRYKIIEKRQSVAFWCNPISGHATLYWYQQILGQGPKLLIQFQNNGVVDDSQLPKDRFSAERLKGVDSTLKIQPAKLEDSAVYLCASSLLEGAEAFFGQGTRLTVV.

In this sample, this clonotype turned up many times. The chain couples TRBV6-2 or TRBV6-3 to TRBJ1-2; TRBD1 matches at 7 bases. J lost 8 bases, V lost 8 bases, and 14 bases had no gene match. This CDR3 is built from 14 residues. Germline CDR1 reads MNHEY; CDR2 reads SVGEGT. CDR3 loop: CASSSSKGARGYTF. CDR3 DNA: TGTGCCAGCTCCTCCTCCAAGGGGGCTCGAGGCTACACCTTC.

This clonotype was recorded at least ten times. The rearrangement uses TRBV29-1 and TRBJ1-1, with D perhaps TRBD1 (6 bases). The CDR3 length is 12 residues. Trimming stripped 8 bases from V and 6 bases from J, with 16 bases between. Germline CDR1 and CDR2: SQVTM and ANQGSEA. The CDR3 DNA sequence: TGCAGCACCGAGGACAACAGGGCTGAAGCTTTCTTT. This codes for CSTEDNRAEAFF.

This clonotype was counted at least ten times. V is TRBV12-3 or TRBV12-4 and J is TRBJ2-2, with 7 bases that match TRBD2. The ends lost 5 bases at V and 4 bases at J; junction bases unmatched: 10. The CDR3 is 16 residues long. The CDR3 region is CASSIPSGAVTGELFF. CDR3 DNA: TGTGCCAGCAGTATTCCTAGCGGAGCGGTCACCGGGGAGCTGTTTTTT.

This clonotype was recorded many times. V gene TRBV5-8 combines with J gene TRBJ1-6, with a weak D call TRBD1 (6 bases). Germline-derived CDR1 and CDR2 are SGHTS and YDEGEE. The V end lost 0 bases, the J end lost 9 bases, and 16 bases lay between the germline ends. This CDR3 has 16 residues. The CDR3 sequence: CASSLVYRVASSPLHF. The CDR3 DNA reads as TGTGCCAGCAGCTTGGTGTACAGGGTAGCCTCTTCACCCCTCCACTTT.

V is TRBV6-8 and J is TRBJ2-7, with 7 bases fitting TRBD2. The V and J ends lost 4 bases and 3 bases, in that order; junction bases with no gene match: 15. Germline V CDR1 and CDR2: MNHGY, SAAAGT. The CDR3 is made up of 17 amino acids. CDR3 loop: CASSWGGSSILGYEQYF. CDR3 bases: TGTGCCAGCAGTTGGGGCGGGAGTAGTATATTAGGCTACGAGCAGTACTTC.

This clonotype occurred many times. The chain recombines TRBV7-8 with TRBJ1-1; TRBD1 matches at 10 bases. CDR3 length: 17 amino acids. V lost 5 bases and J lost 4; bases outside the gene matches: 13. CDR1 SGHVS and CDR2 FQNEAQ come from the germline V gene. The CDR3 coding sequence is TGTGCCAGCAGCCTAACACCCCCCCGGGACAGGGGCACTGAAGCTTTCTTT. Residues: CASSLTPPRDRGTEAFF. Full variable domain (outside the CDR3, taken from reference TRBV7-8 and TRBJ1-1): GAGVSQSPRYKVAKRGQDVALRCDPISGHVSLFWYQQALGQGPEFLTYFQNEAQLDKSGLPSDRFFAERPEGSVSTLKIQRTQQEDSAVYLCASSLTPPRDRGTEAFFGQGTRLTVV.

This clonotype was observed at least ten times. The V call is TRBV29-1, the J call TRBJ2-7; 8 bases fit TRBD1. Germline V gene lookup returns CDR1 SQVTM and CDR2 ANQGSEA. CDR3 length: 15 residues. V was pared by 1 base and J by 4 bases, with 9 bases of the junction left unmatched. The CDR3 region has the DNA TGCAGCGTTGAAGGCTTTGGGACAGGTTTGTACGAGCAGTACTTC. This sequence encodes CSVEGFGTGLYEQYF.

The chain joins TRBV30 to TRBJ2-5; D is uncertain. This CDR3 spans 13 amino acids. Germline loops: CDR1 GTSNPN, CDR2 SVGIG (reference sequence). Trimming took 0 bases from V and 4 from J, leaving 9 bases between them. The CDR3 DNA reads TGTGCCTGGAGTGTAAAGGGTCCAGAGACCCAGTACTTC. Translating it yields CAWSVKGPETQYF.

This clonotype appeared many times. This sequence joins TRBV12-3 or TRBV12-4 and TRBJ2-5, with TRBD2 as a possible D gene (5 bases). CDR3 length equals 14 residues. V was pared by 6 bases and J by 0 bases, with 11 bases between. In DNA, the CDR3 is TGTGCCAGCAGGCCGGGAAGGTACCAAGAGACCCAGTACTTC. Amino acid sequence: CASRPGRYQETQYF.

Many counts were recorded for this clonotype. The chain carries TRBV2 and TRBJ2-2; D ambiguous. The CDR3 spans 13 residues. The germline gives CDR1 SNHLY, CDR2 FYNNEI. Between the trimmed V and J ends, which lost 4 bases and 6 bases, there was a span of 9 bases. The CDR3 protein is CASSVKGPGELFF. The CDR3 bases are TGTGCCAGCAGTGTTAAGGGCCCCGGGGAGCTGTTTTTT.

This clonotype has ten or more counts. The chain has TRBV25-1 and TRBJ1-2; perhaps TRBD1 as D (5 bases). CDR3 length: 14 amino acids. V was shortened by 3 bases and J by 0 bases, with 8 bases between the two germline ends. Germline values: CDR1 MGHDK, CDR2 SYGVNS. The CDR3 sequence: CASSDRAANYGYTF. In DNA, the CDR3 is TGTGCCAGCAGTGACAGGGCCGCTAACTATGGCTACACCTTC.

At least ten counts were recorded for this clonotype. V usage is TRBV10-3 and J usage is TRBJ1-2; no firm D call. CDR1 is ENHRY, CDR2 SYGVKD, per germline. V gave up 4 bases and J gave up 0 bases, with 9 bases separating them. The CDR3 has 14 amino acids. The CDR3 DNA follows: TGTGCCATCAGTGCTTCCGCAGCTAACTATGGCTACACCTTC. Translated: CAISASAANYGYTF.

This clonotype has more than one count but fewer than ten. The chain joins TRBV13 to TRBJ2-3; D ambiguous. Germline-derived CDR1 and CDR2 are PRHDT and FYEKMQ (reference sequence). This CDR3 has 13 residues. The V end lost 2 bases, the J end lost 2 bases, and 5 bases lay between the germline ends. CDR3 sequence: CASSLPVTDTQYF. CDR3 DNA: TGTGCCAGCAGCTTACCAGTCACAGATACGCAGTATTTT.

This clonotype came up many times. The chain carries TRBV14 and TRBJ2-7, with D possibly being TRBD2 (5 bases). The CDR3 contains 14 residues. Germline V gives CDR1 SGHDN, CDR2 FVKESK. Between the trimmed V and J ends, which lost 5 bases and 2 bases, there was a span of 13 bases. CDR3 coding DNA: TGTGCCAGCAGCGCACTTGGGGAGCCCTACGAGCAGTACTTC. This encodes CASSALGEPYEQYF.

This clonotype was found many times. The CDR3 bases are TGTGCCACCAGCATCCGGGACAGACCCTACGAGCAGTACTTC. Translating gives CATSIRDRPYEQYF. V and J are TRBV15 and TRBJ2-7, with 7 bases aligning to TRBD1. Germline lookup yields CDR1 LNHNV and CDR2 YYDKDF (reference sequence). The CDR3 spans 14 residues. The V and J ends lost 4 bases and 2 bases, in that order; junction bases with no gene match: 5.

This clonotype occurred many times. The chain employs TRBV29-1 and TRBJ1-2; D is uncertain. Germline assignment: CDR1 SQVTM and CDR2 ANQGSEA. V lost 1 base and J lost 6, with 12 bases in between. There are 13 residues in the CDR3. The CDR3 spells CSVEVTVQDGYTF. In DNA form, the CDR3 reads TGCAGCGTTGAAGTCACAGTTCAGGATGGCTACACCTTC.

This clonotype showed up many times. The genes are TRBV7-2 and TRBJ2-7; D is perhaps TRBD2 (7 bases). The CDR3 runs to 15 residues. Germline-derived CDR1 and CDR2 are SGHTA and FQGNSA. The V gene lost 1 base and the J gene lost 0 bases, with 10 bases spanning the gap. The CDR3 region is CASSLGRGPSYEQYF. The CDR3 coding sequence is TGTGCCAGCAGCTTAGGGCGGGGGCCCTCCTACGAGCAGTACTTC.